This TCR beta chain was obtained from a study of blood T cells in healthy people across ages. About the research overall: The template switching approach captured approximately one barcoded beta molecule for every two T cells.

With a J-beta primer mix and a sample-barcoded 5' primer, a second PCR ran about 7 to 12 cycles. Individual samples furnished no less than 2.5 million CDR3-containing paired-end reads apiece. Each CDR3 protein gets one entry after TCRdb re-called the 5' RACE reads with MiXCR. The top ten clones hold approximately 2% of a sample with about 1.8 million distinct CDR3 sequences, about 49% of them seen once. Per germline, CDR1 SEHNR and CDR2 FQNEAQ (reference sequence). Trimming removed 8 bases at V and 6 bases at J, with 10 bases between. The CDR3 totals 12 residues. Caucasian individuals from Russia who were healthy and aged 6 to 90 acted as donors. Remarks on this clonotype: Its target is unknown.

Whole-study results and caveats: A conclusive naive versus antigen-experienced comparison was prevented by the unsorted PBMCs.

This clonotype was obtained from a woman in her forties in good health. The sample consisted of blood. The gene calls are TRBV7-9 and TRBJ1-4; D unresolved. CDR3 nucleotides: TGTGCCAGCGCCTCCCTTCATGAAAAACTGTTTTTT. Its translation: CASASLHEKLFF.